These T cell receptor beta chains were read from a single sample in a study of technical replicates of blood from a handful of donors. Data came from immunoSEQ multiplex PCR; TCRdb stores just in-frame clones and leaves some out. The table lists under 110,000 clones, 96% of them singletons, with approximately 0.2% in the top ten. Sequencing was performed on T cells isolated from PBMCs. The receptors originated from a human donor in good health. The CDR3 runs from the conserved cysteine through the conserved F or W. D genes are given only for firm matches. Clone size appears in some rows only: once, few, many, or a class for an expanded clone.

size: -; J: TRBJ1-4; V: TRBV7-9; length: 15; D: -; CDR3: CASSPSGAVNEKLFF; DNA: TGTGCCAGCAGCCCAAGCGGGGCGGTGAATGAAAAACTGTTTTTT
size: -; J: TRBJ1-1; V: TRBV5-1; length: 15; D: -; CDR3: CASSFTETVNTEAFF; DNA: TGCGCCAGCAGCTTCACAGAGACGGTGAACACTGAAGCTTTCTTT
size: -; J: TRBJ1-5; V: TRBV5-1; length: 16; D: -; CDR3: CATQPRTVSGNQPQHF; DNA: TGCGCCACCCAGCCTAGGACAGTCTCGGGCAATCAGCCCCAGCATTTT
size: -; J: TRBJ1-1; V: TRBV7-3; length: 14; D: -; CDR3: CASSLDGMNTEAFF; DNA: TGTGCCAGCAGCTTAGACGGGATGAACACTGAAGCTTTCTTT
size: -; J: TRBJ1-3; V: TRBV5-1; length: 14; D: -; CDR3: CASSPGNSGNTIYF; DNA: TGCGCCAGCAGCCCGGGGAACTCTGGAAACACCATATATTTT
size: -; J: TRBJ2-1; V: TRBV6-6; length: 13; D: -; CDR3: CASRPGLYNEQFF; DNA: TGTGCCAGCAGGCCCGGACTCTACAATGAGCAGTTCTTC
size: -; J: TRBJ1-3; V: TRBV19; length: 13; D: -; CDR3: CASSMGPRSTIYF; DNA: TGTGCCAGTAGTATGGGTCCCCGGAGCACCATATATTTT
size: -; J: TRBJ2-7; V: TRBV28; length: 16; D: TRBD2; CDR3: CASSLSGTSGSYEQYF; DNA: TGTGCCAGCAGTTTGAGTGGAACTAGCGGTTCCTACGAGCAGTACTTC
size: -; J: TRBJ1-6; V: TRBV5-1; length: 15; D: -; CDR3: CASSLLGDFNSPLHF; DNA: TGCGCCAGCAGCTTGTTAGGGGATTTCAATTCACCCCTCCACTTT
size: -; J: TRBJ2-1; V: TRBV6-4; length: 15; D: TRBD2; CDR3: CASSPTGLAGNEQFF; DNA: TGTGCCAGCAGTCCCACGGGACTAGCGGGCAATGAGCAGTTCTTC
size: -; J: TRBJ1-1; V: TRBV5-4; length: 14; D: -; CDR3: CASSLDPGGTEAFF; DNA: TGTGCCAGCAGCTTAGACCCGGGAGGCACTGAAGCTTTCTTT
size: -; J: TRBJ2-1; V: TRBV28; length: 13; D: -; CDR3: CASSFNLDNEQFF; DNA: TGTGCCAGCAGTTTTAACCTAGACAATGAGCAGTTCTTC
size: -; J: TRBJ2-1; V: TRBV7-6; length: 14; D: TRBD2; CDR3: CASSFGTRGDEQFF; DNA: TGTGCCAGCAGCTTCGGGACTAGGGGGGATGAGCAGTTCTTC
size: -; J: TRBJ1-2; V: TRBV2; length: 17; D: TRBD1; CDR3: CASTLEQGLIGEDGYTF; DNA: TGTGCCAGCACCTTAGAACAGGGGCTTATCGGGGAGGATGGCTACACCTTC
size: -; J: TRBJ2-5; V: TRBV11-2; length: 16; D: -; CDR3: CASSILNGGSQETQYF; DNA: TGTGCCAGCAGCATTCTCAATGGAGGTTCCCAAGAGACCCAGTACTTC
size: -; J: TRBJ2-1; V: TRBV11-2; length: 18; D: -; CDR3: CASSFTGPLRGRYNEQFF; DNA: TGTGCCAGCAGCTTCACAGGGCCGCTCCGGGGTCGTTACAATGAGCAGTTCTTC
size: -; J: TRBJ1-5; V: TRBV4-2; length: 17; D: -; CDR3: CASSQGGGRGSNQPQHF; DNA: TGTGCCAGCAGCCAAGGGGGGGGGCGAGGGTCCAATCAGCCCCAGCATTTT
size: -; J: TRBJ2-7; V: TRBV2; length: 17; D: TRBD2; CDR3: CASSYKRGGHLNYEQYF; DNA: TGTGCCAGCAGTTATAAGCGGGGGGGACACTTAAACTACGAGCAGTACTTC
size: -; J: TRBJ1-1; V: TRBV30; length: 13; D: TRBD1; CDR3: CAWDRGLETEAFF; DNA: TGTGCCTGGGACAGGGGGCTAGAAACTGAAGCTTTCTTT
size: -; J: TRBJ1-4; V: TRBV12-5; length: 17; D: -; CDR3: CASGLVIRAGHNEKLFF; DNA: TGTGCTAGTGGTTTGGTAATTAGGGCAGGGCATAATGAAAAACTGTTTTTT
size: -; J: TRBJ2-1; V: TRBV18; length: 17; D: -; CDR3: CASSPPNWGRRNNEQFF; DNA: TGTGCCAGCTCACCACCGAATTGGGGCAGAAGAAACAATGAGCAGTTCTTC
size: -; J: TRBJ2-3; V: TRBV25-1; length: 14; D: TRBD2; CDR3: CASSEAGGTDTQYF; DNA: TGTGCCAGCAGTGAGGCGGGAGGCACAGATACGCAGTATTTT
size: -; J: TRBJ1-1; V: TRBV15; length: 14; D: -; CDR3: CATSSGQLNTEAFF; DNA: TGTGCCACCAGCAGTGGACAGCTCAACACTGAAGCTTTCTTT
size: -; J: TRBJ2-2; V: TRBV7-9; length: 19; D: TRBD2; CDR3: CARPSRASGSLRNTGELFF; DNA: TGTGCCAGACCCTCTCGGGCTAGCGGGAGCTTGCGGAACACCGGGGAGCTGTTTTTT
size: -; J: TRBJ2-3; V: TRBV5-4; length: 17; D: TRBD2; CDR3: CASSFQTAGVGTDTQYF; DNA: TGTGCCAGCAGCTTTCAGACAGCGGGAGTAGGAACAGATACGCAGTATTTT
size: -; J: TRBJ2-7; V: TRBV28; length: 15; D: TRBD2; CDR3: CASSYPPGGSWEQYF; DNA: TGTGCCAGCAGCTACCCGCCCGGGGGGAGTTGGGAGCAGTACTTC
size: -; J: TRBJ1-2; V: TRBV18; length: 18; D: -; CDR3: CASSPPGHWDKTNYGYTF; DNA: TGTGCCAGCTCACCACCGGGACACTGGGATAAGACTAACTATGGCTACACCTTC
size: -; J: TRBJ1-5; V: TRBV5-1; length: 13; D: TRBD1; CDR3: CPSQGDRNQPQHF; DNA: TGCCCCAGCCAGGGGGACAGAAATCAGCCCCAGCATTTT
size: -; J: TRBJ2-7; V: TRBV7-2; length: 15; D: TRBD2; CDR3: CASSSTGTRVYEQYF; DNA: TGTGCCAGCAGCTCGACCGGGACTAGAGTATACGAGCAGTACTTC
size: -; J: TRBJ2-1; V: TRBV5-1; length: 14; D: -; CDR3: CASSLEAQNNEQFF; DNA: TGCGCCAGCAGCTTGGAAGCCCAAAACAATGAGCAGTTCTTC
size: -; J: TRBJ2-5; V: TRBV5-1; length: 17; D: TRBD2; CDR3: CASSLAALAGGRETQYF; DNA: TGCGCCAGCAGCTTGGCCGCACTAGCGGGAGGGCGGGAGACCCAGTACTTC
size: -; J: TRBJ2-2; V: TRBV27; length: 18; D: TRBD2; CDR3: CASSLSLGRALYTGELFF; DNA: TGTGCCAGCAGTTTATCGTTGGGGAGGGCCTTGTACACCGGGGAGCTGTTTTTT
size: -; J: TRBJ1-2; V: TRBV25-1; length: 12; D: TRBD1; CDR3: CASEKTGAGYTF; DNA: TGTGCCAGCGAGAAAACAGGGGCAGGCTACACCTTC
size: -; J: TRBJ2-7; V: TRBV5-4; length: 13; D: -; CDR3: CASTIDSPHEQYF; DNA: TGTGCCAGCACCATTGACAGCCCCCACGAGCAGTACTTC
size: -; J: TRBJ2-3; V: TRBV5-4; length: 15; D: TRBD1; CDR3: CASSPTGVSTDTQYF; DNA: TGTGCCAGCAGCCCCACAGGGGTCAGCACAGATACGCAGTATTTT
size: -; J: TRBJ1-5; V: TRBV30; length: 14; D: TRBD1; CDR3: CAWSEGQLYQPQHF; DNA: TGTGCCTGGAGCGAGGGACAGCTTTATCAGCCCCAGCATTTT
size: -; J: TRBJ2-3; V: TRBV14; length: 14; D: -; CDR3: CASSYRFYTDTQYF; DNA: TGTGCCAGCAGCTACAGGTTTTACACAGATACGCAGTATTTT
size: -; J: TRBJ2-1; V: TRBV2; length: 13; D: TRBD2; CDR3: CASRFLAGAEQFF; DNA: TGTGCCAGCAGATTCCTTGCGGGAGCGGAGCAGTTCTTC
size: -; J: TRBJ2-1; V: TRBV6-5; length: 16; D: TRBD2; CDR3: CASSYRAGGPWNEQFF; DNA: TGTGCCAGCAGTTACAGGGCGGGAGGGCCTTGGAATGAGCAGTTCTTC
size: -; J: TRBJ2-7; V: TRBV7-7; length: 13; D: TRBD2; CDR3: CASSQRGEGEQYF; DNA: TGTGCCAGCAGCCAGCGGGGGGAAGGCGAGCAGTACTTC
size: -; J: TRBJ2-1; V: TRBV7-8; length: 15; D: TRBD1; CDR3: CASSFLGTEPDEQFF; DNA: TGTGCCAGCAGCTTTCTTGGGACAGAACCCGATGAGCAGTTCTTC
size: -; J: TRBJ1-2; V: TRBV15; length: 17; D: -; CDR3: CATSRGFMSEKRYGYTF; DNA: TGTGCCACCAGCAGAGGGTTCATGTCCGAGAAGCGCTATGGCTACACCTTC
size: -; J: TRBJ2-2; V: TRBV9; length: 14; D: TRBD1; CDR3: CASNRDRNTGELFF; DNA: TGTGCCAGCAACCGGGACAGAAACACCGGGGAGCTGTTTTTT
size: -; J: TRBJ2-7; V: TRBV30; length: 13; D: -; CDR3: CAWTLPGTYEQYF; DNA: TGTGCCTGGACCCTTCCGGGTACCTACGAGCAGTACTTC
size: -; J: TRBJ1-5; V: TRBV6-5; length: 12; D: -; CDR3: CASSTGLQPQHF; DNA: TGTGCCAGCAGTACAGGTTTGCAGCCCCAGCATTTT
size: once; J: TRBJ2-2; V: TRBV28; length: 21; D: TRBD2; CDR3: CASSFREQARAGKLNTGELFF; DNA: TGTGCCAGCAGTTTTAGGGAGCAGGCTAGAGCGGGGAAGTTGAACACCGGGGAGCTGTTTTTT
size: -; J: TRBJ1-2; V: TRBV7-9; length: 16; D: -; CDR3: CASSRQVHSPPYGYTF; DNA: TGTGCCAGCAGCCGACAGGTCCATTCTCCCCCCTATGGCTACACCTTC
size: once; J: TRBJ1-2; V: TRBV21-1; length: 14; D: -; CDR3: CASTRGGQVYGYTF; DNA: TGTGCCAGCACGCGGGGGGGGCAAGTATATGGCTACACCTTC
size: once; J: TRBJ1-2; V: TRBV4-1; length: 15; D: -; CDR3: CASSQVSRGFGDYTF; DNA: TGCGCCAGCAGCCAAGTTTCCAGGGGATTCGGTGACTACACCTTC